The clone carrying this T cell receptor (beta chain) was detected ten times or more. Antigen: not known. TCRdb called the 5' RACE reads again in MiXCR, with one record for every CDR3 protein. This table has approximately 110,000 distinct CDR3 sequences, under 8% appearing once. This sample was taken from a study of T cells after yellow fever vaccination. V was cut by 0 bases and J by 2 bases, with 17 bases left in between. The germline CDR1 and CDR2 sequences are MNHEY and SVGAGI. The CDR3 runs 19 residues. Findings of the study overall: A weaker secondary response peaked on day 5, the primary on day 15.

This clonotype originated in a man between 18 and 29 years old who received the YFV17D yellow fever vaccine. The chain couples TRBV6-5 to TRBJ1-6; D may be TRBD1 (5 bases). This specimen consisted of CD4+ T cells sorted from PBMCs, obtained approximately 11 days after the first yellow fever vaccination. The CDR3 bases are TGTGCCAGCAGTTACTCGAATAATCAGGGTCGCACCTATAATTCACCCCTCCACTTT. It codes for CASSYSNNQGRTYNSPLHF.